This paragraph reports one TCR beta chain. The antigen remains unidentified. Naive CD45RA+ and memory CD45RA-negative subsets were split from CD4+ cells. The record originates from a study of shared clonotypes between healthy human individuals. Study-level information: Three plates were used per donor for CD4 naive, three for CD4 memory, two for CD8 naive and one for CD8 memory. Findings of the study overall: On the whole, naive subsets had larger estimated richness than memory subsets had. Genetic and exposure-history diversity was limited by the small donor number.

Only in-frame clones appear in the TCRdb table, and some are missing; sequencing was by immunoSEQ multiplex PCR. The sample lists about 1.1 million clones; about 80% were seen once. The CDR3 runs 16 residues. Germline V gene data show CDR1 as LGHNA and CDR2 as YSLEER. V was pared by 3 bases and J by 0 bases, with 14 bases between. Material for sequencing was memory CD4+ T cells from PBMCs. Subset: CD45RA-negative fraction. V is TRBV4-3 and J is TRBJ2-5; D may be TRBD2 (6 bases). This TCR derives from a young man in good health. Some clones in this sample may be carry-over from other donors' samples. This chain's CDR3 is CASSQSGVLYQETQYF. CDR3 bases: TGCGCCAGCAGCCAGTCGGGAGTTTTATACCAAGAGACCCAGTACTTC.